The 15 T cell receptor beta chains given below trace back to one sample, sequenced in a study of cytomegalovirus exposure and HLA in healthy donors. This PCR relied on a set of 60 Vbeta primers and 13 Jbeta primers. This table comes from immunoSEQ multiplex PCR, and its TCRdb copy is limited to in-frame clones, with some not included. The sample lists over 150,000 clones; 75% to 85% were seen once. Sequencing was done on a sample of PBMCs. The receptors were sampled from a woman under 30 in good health and CMV-seronegative.

The rearrangement joins TRBV10-1 to TRBJ2-1; no clear D. Germline V CDR1 and CDR2: WNHNN, SYGVQD (reference sequence). The CDR3 length is 13 residues. The V gene lost 5 bases and the J gene lost 6 bases, with 11 bases spanning the gap. The CDR3 region is CASSYDPGNEQFF. The CDR3 nucleotides read TGCGCCAGCAGTTACGACCCAGGCAATGAGCAGTTCTTC.

V gene TRBV14 combines with J gene TRBJ1-1; 7 bases line up with TRBD1. Germline V CDR1 and CDR2: SGHDN, FVKESK. The length of the CDR3 is 14 residues. The V gene end was trimmed by 5 bases and the J gene end by 8 bases; junction bases not matched to a gene: 11. The chain's CDR3 is CASSNRGGLAEAFF. CDR3 in DNA: TGTGCCAGCAGCAACAGGGGAGGCCTCGCGGAAGCTTTCTTT. The variable domain in full, with the rest retrieved from reference TRBV14 and TRBJ1-1, is EAGVTQFPSHSVIEKGQTVTLRCDPISGHDNLYWYRRVMGKEIKFLLHFVKESKQDESGMPNNRFLAERTGGTYSTLKVQPAELEDSGVYFCASSNRGGLAEAFFGQGTRLTVV.

The CDR3 sequence is CASSFAATGTISAGYTF. The CDR3 DNA reads as TGTGCCAGCAGCTTCGCGGCGACAGGGACCATATCCGCTGGCTACACCTTC. This sequence joins TRBV9 and TRBJ1-2, with 7 bases identical to TRBD1. After removal of 4 bases from V and 7 bases from J, the junction contained 19 bases not matched to a gene. The CDR3 spans 17 residues. Germline values: CDR1 SGDLS, CDR2 YYNGEE.

This chain connects TRBV5-1 to TRBJ2-2; TRBD1 matches at 10 bases. This CDR3 contains 16 residues. The germline V gene encodes CDR1 SGHRS and CDR2 YFSETQ. Losses at the gene ends were 4 bases for V and 4 bases for J; bases not matched to a gene: 7. The CDR3 loop reads CASSTTGGVITGELFF. CDR3 DNA: TGCGCCAGCAGCACGACAGGGGGCGTCATCACCGGGGAGCTGTTTTTT.

The chain combines TRBV9 with TRBJ1-6; D uncertain. Germline lookup yields CDR1 SGDLS and CDR2 YYNGEE. The CDR3 spans 17 residues. V lost 3 bases and J lost 0, with 13 bases in between. CDR3 sequence: CASSGGREGSYNSPLHF. CDR3 DNA sequence: TGTGCCAGCAGCGGAGGACGGGAGGGCTCCTATAATTCACCCCTCCACTTT.

The CDR3 bases are TGTGCCAGCAGCCAAACCGGGACTAGGGGGTACAATGAGCAGTTCTTC. Its translation is CASSQTGTRGYNEQFF. The rearrangement uses TRBV14 and TRBJ2-1; 8 bases are shared with TRBD2. The CDR3 loop spans 16 amino acids. CDR1 and CDR2 (germline): SGHDN, FVKESK. The V and J ends lost 2 bases and 4 bases, in that order; junction bases with no gene match: 7.

This clone was picked up a small number of times. V is TRBV28 and J is TRBJ1-2; the D gene is possibly TRBD1 (6 bases). The CDR3 extends over 13 amino acids. V dropped 7 bases and J dropped 6 bases, with 15 bases sitting between them. Germline values: CDR1 MDHEN, CDR2 SYDVKM. The CDR3 DNA reads TGTGCCAGCAACCGAAGACAGGCCAATGGCTACACCTTC. Protein: CASNRRQANGYTF.

The rearrangement joins TRBV5-8 to TRBJ2-7, with a weak D call TRBD1 (6 bases). CDR1 and CDR2 from the germline V gene are SGHTS and YDEGEE. The CDR3 is 14 residues long. The V end lost 0 bases, the J end lost 8 bases, and 15 bases lay between the germline ends. The CDR3 DNA reads as TGTGCCAGCAGCTTGGATCAGGGGCTAAAGCAGCAGTACTTC. Translated: CASSLDQGLKQQYF. Variable domain in full (rest from reference TRBV5-8 and TRBJ2-7): EAGVTQSPTHLIKTRGQQATLRCSPISGHTSVYWYQQALGLGLQFLLWYDEGEERNRGNFPPRFSGRQFPNYSSELNVNALELEDSALYLCASSLDQGLKQQYFGPGTRLTVT.

The chain combines TRBV15 with TRBJ2-5; 11 bases map to TRBD1. This CDR3 is built from 14 residues. The junction had 2 bases not matched to a gene; V was cut back by 3 bases and J by 5 bases. From germline, CDR1 is LNHNV and CDR2 YYDKDF (reference sequence). The CDR3 spells CATSRGQGGETQYF. CDR3 sequence (DNA): TGTGCCACCAGCAGGGGACAGGGGGGGGAGACCCAGTACTTC.

The J gene is TRBJ1-2, the V gene TRBV2, with 9 nucleotides matching TRBD1. CDR3 length: 13 residues. Germline V gene data show CDR1 as SNHLY and CDR2 as FYNNEI. The trim removed 7 bases at V and 5 bases at J, leaving 5 bases unmatched. The CDR3 protein is CASKDRGYYGYTF. CDR3 nucleotide sequence: TGTGCCAGCAAAGACAGGGGGTATTATGGCTACACCTTC.

This clone was counted between two and nine times. This sequence joins TRBV25-1 and TRBJ2-7; 10 bases line up with TRBD2. Germline assignment: CDR1 MGHDK and CDR2 SYGVNS. CDR3 length: 12 amino acids. V shed 4 bases, J shed 12 bases, and the junction held 6 bases outside the gene matches. This chain's CDR3 is CASSGEGLARYF. For the CDR3, the DNA is TGTGCCAGCAGTGGCGAGGGACTAGCGCGGTACTTC.

This chain uses TRBV10-3 with TRBJ1-2; TRBD1 is a possible D gene (6 bases). V lost 0 bases, J lost 8 bases, and 16 bases lay in between. The length of the CDR3 is 15 residues. Germline CDR1 reads ENHRY; CDR2 reads SYGVKD. CDR3 in amino acids: CAISESSATGSGYTF. The CDR3 nucleotides are TGTGCCATCAGTGAGTCGAGTGCAACAGGGTCCGGCTACACCTTC.

This chain joins TRBV9 and TRBJ2-5; TRBD2 matches 13 bases. The CDR3 totals 18 residues. The trim removed 3 bases at V and 5 bases at J, leaving 13 bases unmatched. Per germline, CDR1 SGDLS and CDR2 YYNGEE. The CDR3, as DNA: TGTGCCAGCAGCGGGGGACTAGCGGGAAGGGGTTCTGAGGAGACCCAGTACTTC. It translates to CASSGGLAGRGSEETQYF.

This clone was counted a few times. This rearrangement joins TRBV7-3 to TRBJ2-1; D gene uncertain. Germline CDR1 and CDR2: SGHTA and FQGTGA. The V gene lost 4 bases and the J gene lost 1 base, with 8 bases spanning the gap. This CDR3 has 14 residues. CDR3 DNA sequence: TGTGCCAGCAGCTCGACTGGGTCCTACAATGAGCAGTTCTTC. Protein: CASSSTGSYNEQFF.

CDR3 loop: CSIQPGQGMETQYF. The CDR3 DNA reads as TGCAGCATTCAACCGGGACAGGGGATGGAGACCCAGTACTTC. The chain combines TRBV29-1 with TRBJ2-5, with 10 positions matching TRBD1. Trimming removed 8 bases from V and 5 bases from J; junction bases left unmatched: 11. Per the germline V gene, CDR1 is SQVTM and CDR2 is ANQGSEA. The length of the CDR3 is 14 residues.